The T cell receptor (beta chain) under discussion was sequenced for a study of CD8+CD57+ T cells in acquired aplastic anemia. Overall study: On average, sorted CD4+ and CD8+ cells gave roughly 3 ug of DNA.

CDR3 and TCR beta VDJ profiling relied on a genomic DNA template. One entry per CDR3 protein, called by TCRdb with MiXCR from the reads. Of 150,000 to 200,000 distinct CDR3 sequences in the sample, roughly 48% were seen once. Broader study findings: Common to patients and controls were twenty-nine CD8+ CDR3 sequences.

This clonotype was counted at least ten times. Its target is not known. The clonotype was recovered from a human donor in good health. The sequencing sample was made of sorted CD4+, CD8+, or CD8+CD57+ T cells (not recorded which) from PBMCs.

CDR3: CSVDGRPGANVLTF. The CDR3 DNA follows: TGCAGCGTTGACGGGCGGCCGGGGGCCAACGTCCTGACTTTC. V is TRBV29-1 and J is TRBJ2-6; no clear D gene. The CDR3 consists of 14 residues. Germline CDR1 SQVTM, CDR2 ANQGSEA. Trimming removed 3 bases at V and 4 bases at J, with 10 bases between.